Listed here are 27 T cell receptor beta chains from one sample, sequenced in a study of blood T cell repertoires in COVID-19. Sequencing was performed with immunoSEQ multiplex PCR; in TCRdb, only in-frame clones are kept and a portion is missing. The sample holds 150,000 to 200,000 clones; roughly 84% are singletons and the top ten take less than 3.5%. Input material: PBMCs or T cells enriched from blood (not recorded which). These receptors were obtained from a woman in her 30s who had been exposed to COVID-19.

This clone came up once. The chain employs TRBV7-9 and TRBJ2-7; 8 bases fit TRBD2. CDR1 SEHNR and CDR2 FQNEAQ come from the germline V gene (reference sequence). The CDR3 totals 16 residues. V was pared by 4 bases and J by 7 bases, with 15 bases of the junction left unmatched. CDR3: CASSSRTGGPKGEQYF. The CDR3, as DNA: TGTGCCAGCAGCTCCAGAACGGGGGGGCCTAAGGGAGAGCAGTACTTC.

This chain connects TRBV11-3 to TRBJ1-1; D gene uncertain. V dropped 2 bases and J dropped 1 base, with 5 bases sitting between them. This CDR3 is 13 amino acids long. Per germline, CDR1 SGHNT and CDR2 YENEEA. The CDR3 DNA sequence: TGTGCCAGCAGCTTATTCCGGAACACTGAAGCTTTCTTT. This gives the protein CASSLFRNTEAFF.

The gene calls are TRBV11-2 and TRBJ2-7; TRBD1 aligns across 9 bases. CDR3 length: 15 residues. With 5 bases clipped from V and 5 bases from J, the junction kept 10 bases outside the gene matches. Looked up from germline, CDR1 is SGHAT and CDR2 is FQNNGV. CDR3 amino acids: CASSPGGTGTHEQYF. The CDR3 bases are TGTGCCAGCAGCCCCGGAGGGACAGGGACCCACGAGCAGTACTTC.

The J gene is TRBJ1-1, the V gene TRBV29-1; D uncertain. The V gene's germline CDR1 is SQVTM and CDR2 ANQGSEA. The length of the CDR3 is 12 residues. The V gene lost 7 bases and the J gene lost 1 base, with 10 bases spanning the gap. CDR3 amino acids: CSARPGNTEAFF. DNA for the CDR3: TGCAGCGCGCGGCCAGGGAACACTGAAGCTTTCTTT.

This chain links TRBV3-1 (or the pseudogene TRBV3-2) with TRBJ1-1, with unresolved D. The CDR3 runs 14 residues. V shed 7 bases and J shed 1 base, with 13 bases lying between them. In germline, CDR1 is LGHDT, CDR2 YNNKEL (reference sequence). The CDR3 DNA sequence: TGTGCCAGCACTACTACGACGGCGAACACTGAAGCTTTCTTT. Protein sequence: CASTTTTANTEAFF.

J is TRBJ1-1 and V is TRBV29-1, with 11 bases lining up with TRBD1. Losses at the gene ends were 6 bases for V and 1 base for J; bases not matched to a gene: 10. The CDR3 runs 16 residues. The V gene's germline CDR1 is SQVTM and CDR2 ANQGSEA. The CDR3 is CSVVIGTGGGNTEAFF. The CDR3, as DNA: TGCAGCGTCGTGATTGGGACAGGGGGTGGGAACACTGAAGCTTTCTTT.

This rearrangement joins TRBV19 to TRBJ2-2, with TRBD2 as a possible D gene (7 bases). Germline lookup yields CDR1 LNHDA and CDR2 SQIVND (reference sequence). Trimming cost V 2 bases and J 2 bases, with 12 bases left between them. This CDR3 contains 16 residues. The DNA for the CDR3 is TGTGCCAGTAGTATAAAGGGGGGGCTTAACACCGGGGAGCTGTTTTTT. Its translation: CASSIKGGLNTGELFF. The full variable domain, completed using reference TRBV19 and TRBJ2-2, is DGGITQSPKYLFRKEGQNVTLSCEQNLNHDAMYWYRQDPGQGLRLIYYSQIVNDFQKGDIAEGYSVSREKKESFPLTVTSAQKNPTAFYLCASSIKGGLNTGELFFGEGSRLTVL.

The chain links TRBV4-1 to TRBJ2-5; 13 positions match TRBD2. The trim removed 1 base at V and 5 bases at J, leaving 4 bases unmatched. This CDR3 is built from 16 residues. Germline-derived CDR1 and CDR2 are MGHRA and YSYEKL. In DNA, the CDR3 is TGCGCCAGCAGCCAAGGGACTAGCGGGGGTGGGGAGACCCAGTACTTC. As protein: CASSQGTSGGGETQYF.

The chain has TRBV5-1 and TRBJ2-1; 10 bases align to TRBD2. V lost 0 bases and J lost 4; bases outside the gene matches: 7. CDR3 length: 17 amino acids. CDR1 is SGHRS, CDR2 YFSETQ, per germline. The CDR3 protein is CASSLAGSGGRYNEQFF. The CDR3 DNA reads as TGCGCCAGCAGCTTGGCCGGTAGCGGGGGGCGATACAATGAGCAGTTCTTC.

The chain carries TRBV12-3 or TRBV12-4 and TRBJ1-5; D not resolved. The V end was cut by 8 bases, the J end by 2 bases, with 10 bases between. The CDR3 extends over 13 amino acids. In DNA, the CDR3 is TGTGCCAGCGCGCCCTCGCGCAATCAGCCCCAGCATTTT. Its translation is CASAPSRNQPQHF.

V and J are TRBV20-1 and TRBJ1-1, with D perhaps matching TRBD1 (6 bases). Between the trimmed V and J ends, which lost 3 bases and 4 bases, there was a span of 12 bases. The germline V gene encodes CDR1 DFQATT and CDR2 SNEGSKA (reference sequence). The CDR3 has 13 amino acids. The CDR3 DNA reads TGCAGTGCTAGTCTACAGGGTCTCACTGAAGCTTTCTTT. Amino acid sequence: CSASLQGLTEAFF.

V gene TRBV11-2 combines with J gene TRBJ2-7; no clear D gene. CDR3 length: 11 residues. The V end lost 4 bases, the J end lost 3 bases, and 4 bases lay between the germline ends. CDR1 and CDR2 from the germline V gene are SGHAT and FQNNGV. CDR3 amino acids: CASSSIYEQYF. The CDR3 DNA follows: TGTGCCAGCAGCTCCATCTACGAGCAGTACTTC.

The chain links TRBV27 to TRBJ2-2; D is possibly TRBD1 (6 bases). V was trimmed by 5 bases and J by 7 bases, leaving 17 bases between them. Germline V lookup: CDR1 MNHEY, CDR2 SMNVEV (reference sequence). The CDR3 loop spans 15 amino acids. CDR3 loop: CASSPLPGGGGELFF. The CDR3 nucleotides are TGTGCCAGCAGTCCCCTGCCTGGGGGCGGCGGGGAGCTGTTTTTT.

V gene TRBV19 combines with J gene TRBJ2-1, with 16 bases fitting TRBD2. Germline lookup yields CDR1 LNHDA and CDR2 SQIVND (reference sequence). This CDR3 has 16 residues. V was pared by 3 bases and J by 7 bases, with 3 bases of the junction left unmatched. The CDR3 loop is CASSMGLAGGLNEQFF. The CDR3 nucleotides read TGTGCCAGTAGTATGGGACTAGCGGGGGGGTTGAATGAGCAGTTCTTC.

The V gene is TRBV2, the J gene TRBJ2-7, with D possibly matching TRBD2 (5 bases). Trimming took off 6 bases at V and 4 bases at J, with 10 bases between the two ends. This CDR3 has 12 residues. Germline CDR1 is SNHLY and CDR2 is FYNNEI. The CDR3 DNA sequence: TGTGCCAGCAGGACACGGGGATACGAGCAGTACTTC. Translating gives CASRTRGYEQYF.

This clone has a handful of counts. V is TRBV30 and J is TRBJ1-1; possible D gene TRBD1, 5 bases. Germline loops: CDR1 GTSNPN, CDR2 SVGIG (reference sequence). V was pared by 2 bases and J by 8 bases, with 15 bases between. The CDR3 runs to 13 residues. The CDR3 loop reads CAWSWGTHAEAFF. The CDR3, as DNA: TGTGCCTGGAGTTGGGGGACTCATGCCGAAGCTTTCTTT.

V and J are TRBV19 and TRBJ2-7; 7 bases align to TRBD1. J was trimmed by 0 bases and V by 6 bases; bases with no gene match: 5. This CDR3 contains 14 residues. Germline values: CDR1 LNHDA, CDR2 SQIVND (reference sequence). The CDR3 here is CASSLDRTSYEQYF. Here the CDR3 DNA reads TGTGCCAGTAGCCTGGACAGGACCTCCTACGAGCAGTACTTC.

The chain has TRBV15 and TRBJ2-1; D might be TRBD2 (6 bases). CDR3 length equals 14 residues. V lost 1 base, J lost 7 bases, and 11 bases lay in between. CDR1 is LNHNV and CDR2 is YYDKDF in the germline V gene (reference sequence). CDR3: CATSRVGGANEQFF. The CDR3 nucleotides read TGTGCCACCAGCAGAGTAGGAGGGGCGAATGAGCAGTTCTTC.

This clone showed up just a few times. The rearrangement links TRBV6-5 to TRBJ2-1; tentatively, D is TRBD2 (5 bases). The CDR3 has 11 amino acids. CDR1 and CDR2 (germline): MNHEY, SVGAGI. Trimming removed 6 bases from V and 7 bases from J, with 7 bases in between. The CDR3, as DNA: TGTGCCAGCAGACTAGTAAATGAGCAGTTCTTC. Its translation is CASRLVNEQFF.

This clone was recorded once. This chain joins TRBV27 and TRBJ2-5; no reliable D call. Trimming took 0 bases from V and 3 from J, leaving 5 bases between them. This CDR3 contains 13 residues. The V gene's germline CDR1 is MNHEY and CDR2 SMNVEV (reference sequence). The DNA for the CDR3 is TGTGCCAGCAGTTTATCCACAAAAGAGACCCAGTACTTC. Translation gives CASSLSTKETQYF.

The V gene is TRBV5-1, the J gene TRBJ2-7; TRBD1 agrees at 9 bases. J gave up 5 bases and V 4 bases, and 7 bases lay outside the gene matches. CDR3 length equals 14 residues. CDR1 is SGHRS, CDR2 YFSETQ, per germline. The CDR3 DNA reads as TGCGCCAGCAGCACGGCGGGACAGGGTAACGAGCAGTACTTC. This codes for CASSTAGQGNEQYF.

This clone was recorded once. CDR3 coding DNA: TGCGCCAGCAGCTCCGGACAGGGGACGCTTTTGACTGAAGCTTTCTTT. Translating gives CASSSGQGTLLTEAFF. The genes are TRBV5-1 and TRBJ1-1; 9 nucleotides match TRBD1. The germline CDR1 and CDR2 sequences are SGHRS and YFSETQ. Losses at the gene ends were 3 bases for V and 5 bases for J; bases not matched to a gene: 11. The CDR3 has 16 amino acids.

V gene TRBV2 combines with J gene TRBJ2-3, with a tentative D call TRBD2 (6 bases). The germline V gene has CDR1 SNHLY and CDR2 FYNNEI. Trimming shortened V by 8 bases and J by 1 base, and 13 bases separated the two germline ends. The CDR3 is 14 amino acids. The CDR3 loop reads CASHGRDRTDTQYF. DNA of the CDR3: TGTGCCAGCCATGGGCGGGACCGCACAGATACGCAGTATTTT.

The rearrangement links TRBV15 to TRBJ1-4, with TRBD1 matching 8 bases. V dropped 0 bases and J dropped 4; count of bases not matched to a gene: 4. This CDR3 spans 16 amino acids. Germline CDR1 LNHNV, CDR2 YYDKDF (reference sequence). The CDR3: CATSREGTGGNEKLFF. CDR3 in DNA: TGTGCCACCAGCAGAGAAGGGACAGGCGGTAATGAAAAACTGTTTTTT.

CDR3 amino acids: CASSSGGQGSWEQYF. CDR3 coding DNA: TGTGCCAGCAGCTCGGGGGGACAGGGGTCGTGGGAGCAGTACTTC. The rearrangement links TRBV7-9 to TRBJ2-7; 10 bases line up with TRBD1. J was trimmed by 7 bases and V by 4 bases; bases with no gene match: 10. In germline, CDR1 is SEHNR, CDR2 FQNEAQ (reference sequence). CDR3 length: 15 residues.

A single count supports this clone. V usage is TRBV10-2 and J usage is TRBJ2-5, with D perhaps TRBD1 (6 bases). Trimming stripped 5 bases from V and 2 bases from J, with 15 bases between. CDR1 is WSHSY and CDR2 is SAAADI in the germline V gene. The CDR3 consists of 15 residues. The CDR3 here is CASSTGIGWQETQYF. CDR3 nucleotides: TGCGCCAGCAGTACAGGGATAGGTTGGCAAGAGACCCAGTACTTC.

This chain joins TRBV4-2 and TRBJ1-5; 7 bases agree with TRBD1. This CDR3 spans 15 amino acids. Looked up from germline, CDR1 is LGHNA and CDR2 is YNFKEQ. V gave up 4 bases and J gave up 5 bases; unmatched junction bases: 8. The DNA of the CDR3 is TGTGCCAGCAGCCGTAAAACAGGGGCTGATCAGCCCCAGCATTTT. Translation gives CASSRKTGADQPQHF.